This is a list of T cell receptor beta chains from one sample in a study of blood T cell repertoires in COVID-19. Here immunoSEQ multiplex PCR was the method, and the copy in TCRdb shows in-frame clones only, minus some. The sample lists 410,000 or so clones, about 88% seen once, with around 1.5% in the top ten. Sequencing was performed on peripheral blood. All receptors derive from a woman in her thirties or forties with COVID-19, enrolled during active disease. The CDR3 runs from the conserved cysteine through the conserved F or W. D genes are given only for firm matches. Size tells how often a clone was seen (once, few, many) or the class of an expanded clone, and some rows leave it out.

D: NA; J: TRBJ1-4; V: TRBV5-1; size: NA; CDR3: CASSVASGEKLFF; DNA: TGCGCCAGCAGTGTCGCCTCGGGGGAAAAACTGTTTTTT
D: NA; J: TRBJ1-4; V: TRBV2; size: NA; CDR3: CASRGTGQREPNEKLFF; DNA: TGTGCCAGCAGAGGTACTGGACAGAGAGAACCTAATGAAAAACTGTTTTTT
D: NA; J: TRBJ1-2; V: TRBV5-6; size: few; CDR3: CASSPRGGLYGYTF; DNA: TGTGCCAGCAGCCCTCGGGGAGGCCTCTATGGCTACACCTTC
D: TRBD1; J: TRBJ1-6; V: TRBV27; size: NA; CDR3: CASRTGVYNSPLHF; DNA: TGTGCCAGCAGGACAGGGGTCTATAATTCACCCCTCCACTTT
D: NA; J: TRBJ1-2; V: TRBV28; size: NA; CDR3: CASRPQGVYGYTF; DNA: TGTGCCAGCAGACCTCAGGGTGTCTATGGCTACACCTTC
D: TRBD1; J: TRBJ1-6; V: TRBV7-9; size: NA; CDR3: CASRSGTGGFPFNSPLHF; DNA: TGTGCCAGCAGGTCCGGGACAGGGGGTTTCCCCTTTAATTCACCCCTCCACTTT
D: TRBD1; J: TRBJ1-2; V: TRBV7-9; size: NA; CDR3: CASSSGTGGGYTF; DNA: TGTGCCAGCAGCTCCGGGACAGGGGGCGGCTACACCTTC
D: NA; J: TRBJ1-6; V: TRBV2; size: NA; CDR3: CASSEGRINSPLHF; DNA: TGTGCCAGCAGTGAAGGGCGGATCAATTCACCCCTCCACTTT
D: NA; J: TRBJ2-5; V: TRBV2; size: NA; CDR3: CASSVGTRYQETQYF; DNA: TGTGCCAGCAGTGTCGGGACACGGTACCAAGAGACCCAGTACTTC
D: NA; J: TRBJ1-5; V: TRBV28; size: NA; CDR3: CASYLGRGPSIYQPQHF; DNA: TGTGCCAGCTACTTGGGCAGGGGTCCATCAATTTATCAGCCCCAGCATTTT
D: NA; J: TRBJ1-5; V: TRBV6-5; size: once; CDR3: CASSLSGELSNQPQHF; DNA: TGTGCCAGCAGTTTATCAGGCGAGCTTAGCAATCAGCCCCAGCATTTT
D: TRBD2; J: TRBJ2-3; V: TRBV20-1; size: NA; CDR3: CSASPSGSSTDTQYF; DNA: TGCAGTGCTAGTCCGAGCGGGAGTAGCACAGATACGCAGTATTTT
D: TRBD2; J: TRBJ2-1; V: TRBV4-3; size: NA; CDR3: CASSQATSSEQFF; DNA: TGCGCCAGCAGCCAAGCGACTAGCTCTGAGCAGTTCTTC
D: TRBD2; J: TRBJ2-1; V: TRBV28; size: NA; CDR3: CASSYPTGTSGNNEQFF; DNA: TGTGCCAGCAGCTACCCCACCGGGACTAGCGGGAACAATGAGCAGTTCTTC
D: NA; J: TRBJ1-5; V: TRBV12-3/TRBV12-4; size: NA; CDR3: CASIVQGSQPQHF; DNA: TGTGCCAGCATCGTTCAGGGGAGTCAGCCCCAGCATTTT
D: TRBD1; J: TRBJ1-2; V: TRBV6-1; size: NA; CDR3: CASSEGDSLNPLGYTF; DNA: TGTGCCAGCAGTGAAGGGGACAGCCTAAACCCCCTTGGCTACACCTTC
D: TRBD1; J: TRBJ2-1; V: TRBV7-3; size: NA; CDR3: CASGRDRGQNEQFF; DNA: TGTGCCAGCGGCCGGGACAGGGGGCAAAATGAGCAGTTCTTC
D: NA; J: TRBJ1-4; V: TRBV15; size: once; CDR3: CATVTGSRKLFF; DNA: TGTGCCACCGTCACAGGGTCGCGAAAACTGTTTTTT
D: NA; J: TRBJ2-3; V: TRBV7-2; size: once; CDR3: CASSLVEELTSTDTQYF; DNA: TGTGCCAGCAGCTTAGTCGAAGAGCTGACTAGCACAGATACGCAGTATTTT
D: TRBD2; J: TRBJ2-3; V: TRBV3-1/TRBV3-2; size: NA; CDR3: CASSPPPGAIAGKSTDTQYF; DNA: TGTGCCAGCAGTCCTCCCCCCGGGGCAATAGCGGGGAAAAGCACAGATACGCAGTATTTT
D: TRBD1; J: TRBJ2-3; V: TRBV6-2/TRBV6-3; size: NA; CDR3: CASSPTGSRTDTQYF; DNA: TGTGCCAGCAGTCCGACAGGGTCTCGCACAGATACGCAGTATTTT
D: NA; J: TRBJ2-3; V: TRBV19; size: NA; CDR3: CASSISRQGITDTQYF; DNA: TGTGCCAGTAGTATAAGTCGCCAGGGAATCACAGATACGCAGTATTTT
D: NA; J: TRBJ2-6; V: TRBV4-3; size: few; CDR3: CASSQERSGANVLTF; DNA: TGCGCCAGCAGCCAAGAGCGGTCTGGGGCCAACGTCCTGACTTTC
D: TRBD1; J: TRBJ1-4; V: TRBV7-9; size: NA; CDR3: CATKTGANEKLFF; DNA: TGTGCCACCAAGACAGGGGCTAATGAAAAACTGTTTTTT